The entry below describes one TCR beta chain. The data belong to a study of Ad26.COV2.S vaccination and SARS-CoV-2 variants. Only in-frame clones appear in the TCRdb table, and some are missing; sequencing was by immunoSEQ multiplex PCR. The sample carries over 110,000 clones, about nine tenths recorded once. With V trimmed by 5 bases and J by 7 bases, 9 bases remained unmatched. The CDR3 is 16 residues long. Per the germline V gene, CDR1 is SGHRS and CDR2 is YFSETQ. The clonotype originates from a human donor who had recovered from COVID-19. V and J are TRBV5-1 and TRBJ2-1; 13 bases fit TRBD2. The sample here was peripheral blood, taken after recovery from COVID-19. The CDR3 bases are TGCGCCAGCAGATCCCCGGGACTAGCGGGGATAAATGAGCAGTTCTTC. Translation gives CASRSPGLAGINEQFF.